This is a list of T cell receptor beta chains from one sample in a study of T cell repertoires in cytomegalovirus infection. Each CDR3 protein is one row after TCRdb ran MiXCR on the reads. In the table there are 560,000 or so distinct CDR3 sequences, 16% of which are singletons. The sequenced material came from CD8+ T cells from PBMCs. Every receptor here comes from a human donor in good health (CMV status not recorded). Some clones in this sample may be carry-over from other donors' samples. The CDR3 runs from the conserved cysteine through the conserved F or W. Fields, in order: CDR3 DNA, CDR3 protein, clone size, D gene, J gene, V gene, CDR3 length. A D gene is named only where the DNA matches it firmly. Expanded clones are given a class, and other clones once, few, many or no size at all.

CDR3nt: TGTGCCAGCAGCCAAGAGGAGGACAATCAGCCCCAGCATTTT
CDR3aa: CASSQEEDNQPQHF
abundance: few
d_gene: -
j_gene: TRBJ1-5
v_gene: TRBV4-2
len: 14

CDR3nt: TGTGCCAGCAGCCTTGGTACTAGCTTGCTGTATTTT
CDR3aa: CASSLGTSLLYF
abundance: -
d_gene: -
j_gene: TRBJ2-3
v_gene: TRBV6-1
len: 12

CDR3nt: TGCGCCAGCAGCCAATTTGACAGGGCCCTTGAGCAGTTCTTC
CDR3aa: CASSQFDRALEQFF
abundance: -
d_gene: TRBD1
j_gene: TRBJ2-1
v_gene: TRBV4-1
len: 14

CDR3nt: TGTGCCAGCAGTTTCATAGCGGGAGTTAGCTACAATGAGCAGTTCTTC
CDR3aa: CASSFIAGVSYNEQFF
abundance: few
d_gene: TRBD2
j_gene: TRBJ2-1
v_gene: TRBV27
len: 16

CDR3nt: TGTGCCAGTAGTAGGAGCTATGGCTACACCTTC
CDR3aa: CASSRSYGYTF
abundance: -
d_gene: -
j_gene: TRBJ1-2
v_gene: TRBV19
len: 11

CDR3nt: TGTGCCAGCAGCTTTCCAGGGATCTCCTACGAGCAGTACTTC
CDR3aa: CASSFPGISYEQYF
abundance: many
d_gene: -
j_gene: TRBJ2-7
v_gene: TRBV11-2
len: 14

CDR3nt: TGCAGCGTTGAATGGGGGAAGGGGGCGGACGAGCAGTACTTC
CDR3aa: CSVEWGKGADEQYF
abundance: few
d_gene: TRBD1
j_gene: TRBJ2-7
v_gene: TRBV29-1
len: 14

CDR3nt: TGTGCCATCAGTGACCAAGACCCAGCAAAATTCTTT
CDR3aa: CAISDQDPAKFF
abundance: few
d_gene: -
j_gene: TRBJ1-1
v_gene: TRBV10-3
len: 12

CDR3nt: TGTGCCAGCTGTTCGGGCGGGAGCTACAATGAGCAGTTCTTC
CDR3aa: CASCSGGSYNEQFF
abundance: -
d_gene: TRBD2
j_gene: TRBJ2-1
v_gene: TRBV27
len: 14

CDR3nt: TGTGCCAGTAGTGCCTCCGGACAGGCCTACGAGCAGTACTTC
CDR3aa: CASSASGQAYEQYF
abundance: many
d_gene: TRBD1
j_gene: TRBJ2-7
v_gene: TRBV19
len: 14

CDR3nt: TGTGCCAGCAGTTTAGGATTCGGAGAAGCTTTCTTT
CDR3aa: CASSLGFGEAFF
abundance: many
d_gene: -
j_gene: TRBJ1-1
v_gene: TRBV12-3/TRBV12-4
len: 12

CDR3nt: TGTGCCAGCAGTTACTCGGAGACAGGCAACTCACCCCTCCACTTT
CDR3aa: CASSYSETGNSPLHF
abundance: many
d_gene: -
j_gene: TRBJ1-6
v_gene: TRBV6-5
len: 15

CDR3nt: TGCGCCAGCAGCCAGACAGGCGCTGAAGCTTTCTTT
CDR3aa: CASSQTGAEAFF
abundance: few
d_gene: -
j_gene: TRBJ1-1
v_gene: TRBV4-1
len: 12

CDR3nt: TGCAGCGCCCATTCCCACCACTCCTACAATGAGCAGTTCTTC
CDR3aa: CSAHSHHSYNEQFF
abundance: few
d_gene: -
j_gene: TRBJ2-1
v_gene: TRBV29-1
len: 14

CDR3nt: TGTGCCAGCAGTTTACCGGGGCCGCGGAGGGAGCAGTACTTC
CDR3aa: CASSLPGPRREQYF
abundance: -
d_gene: -
j_gene: TRBJ2-7
v_gene: TRBV6-2/TRBV6-3
len: 14

CDR3nt: TGTGCCACCAGTGAAGGCCCCACCTACGAGCAGTACTTC
CDR3aa: CATSEGPTYEQYF
abundance: few
d_gene: -
j_gene: TRBJ2-7
v_gene: TRBV24-1
len: 13

CDR3nt: TGTGCCAGCTGGAGACAGGGTAATCAGCCCCAGCATTTT
CDR3aa: CASWRQGNQPQHF
abundance: few
d_gene: TRBD1
j_gene: TRBJ1-5
v_gene: TRBV6-4
len: 13

CDR3nt: TGCAGCGTTGATATTTCCCTAGCGGGAGATGGCTACAATGAGCAGTTCTTC
CDR3aa: CSVDISLAGDGYNEQFF
abundance: many
d_gene: TRBD2
j_gene: TRBJ2-1
v_gene: TRBV29-1
len: 17

CDR3nt: TGTGCCAGCTCCTGGGTAGCGGGAGGCCCAGATACGCAGTATTTT
CDR3aa: CASSWVAGGPDTQYF
abundance: -
d_gene: TRBD2
j_gene: TRBJ2-3
v_gene: TRBV27
len: 15

CDR3nt: TGTGCCAGCAGCCGACTGCGCACAGATACGCAGTATTTT
CDR3aa: CASSRLRTDTQYF
abundance: -
d_gene: -
j_gene: TRBJ2-3
v_gene: TRBV27
len: 13

CDR3nt: TGTGCCAGCAGCTTAACGCAGGGGGCTGGCTACACCTTC
CDR3aa: CASSLTQGAGYTF
abundance: few
d_gene: TRBD1
j_gene: TRBJ1-2
v_gene: TRBV11-2
len: 13

CDR3nt: TGTGCCAGCAGCCCCGCACAGACCCAAGAGACCCAGTACTTC
CDR3aa: CASSPAQTQETQYF
abundance: many
d_gene: -
j_gene: TRBJ2-5
v_gene: TRBV7-9
len: 14

CDR3nt: TGTGCCAGCAATCCCCGGGACAGGGAAGATACGCAGTATTTT
CDR3aa: CASNPRDREDTQYF
abundance: many
d_gene: TRBD1
j_gene: TRBJ2-3
v_gene: TRBV6-1
len: 14

CDR3nt: TGTGCCAGCAGTCAACCCGAGGGCAATGAGCAGTTCTTC
CDR3aa: CASSQPEGNEQFF
abundance: -
d_gene: -
j_gene: TRBJ2-1
v_gene: TRBV6-5
len: 13

CDR3nt: TGTGCCAGCAGTCAACGGACAGGGAGATATGAAAAACTGTTTTTT
CDR3aa: CASSQRTGRYEKLFF
abundance: few
d_gene: TRBD1
j_gene: TRBJ1-4
v_gene: TRBV25-1
len: 15

CDR3nt: TGTGCCAGCAGCCAAGAAATACGGGGCACAGATACGCAGTATTTT
CDR3aa: CASSQEIRGTDTQYF
abundance: few
d_gene: -
j_gene: TRBJ2-3
v_gene: TRBV4-2
len: 15

CDR3nt: TGTGCCAGCAGGTCCCGCCGGGGGGAAATTAATGGCTACACCTTC
CDR3aa: CASRSRRGEINGYTF
abundance: many
d_gene: -
j_gene: TRBJ1-2
v_gene: TRBV7-9
len: 15

CDR3nt: TGTGCCAGCAGCCCTACCTTCCAAGAGACCCAGTACTTC
CDR3aa: CASSPTFQETQYF
abundance: -
d_gene: -
j_gene: TRBJ2-5
v_gene: TRBV7-9
len: 13

CDR3nt: TGTGCCACCAGCACGAATAAAAATAACACAGATACGCAGTATTTT
CDR3aa: CATSTNKNNTDTQYF
abundance: -
d_gene: -
j_gene: TRBJ2-3
v_gene: TRBV15
len: 15